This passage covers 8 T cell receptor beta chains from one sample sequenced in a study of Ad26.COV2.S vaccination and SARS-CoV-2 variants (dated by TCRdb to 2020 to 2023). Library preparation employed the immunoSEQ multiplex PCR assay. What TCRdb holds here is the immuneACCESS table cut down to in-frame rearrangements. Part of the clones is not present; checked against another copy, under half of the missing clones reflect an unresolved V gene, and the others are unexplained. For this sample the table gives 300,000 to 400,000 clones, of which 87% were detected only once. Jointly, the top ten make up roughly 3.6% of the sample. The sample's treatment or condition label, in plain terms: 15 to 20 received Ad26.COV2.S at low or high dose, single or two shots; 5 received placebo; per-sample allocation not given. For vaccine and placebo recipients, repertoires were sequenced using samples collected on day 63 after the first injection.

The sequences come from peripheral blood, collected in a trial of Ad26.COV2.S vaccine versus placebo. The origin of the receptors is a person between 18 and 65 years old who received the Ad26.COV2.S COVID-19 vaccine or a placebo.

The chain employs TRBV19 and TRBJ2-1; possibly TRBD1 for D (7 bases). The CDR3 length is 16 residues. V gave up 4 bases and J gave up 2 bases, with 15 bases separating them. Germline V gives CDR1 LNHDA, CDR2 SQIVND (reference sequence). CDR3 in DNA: TGTGCCAGTAGTAGGGGAGGTGACAGGGCCTACAATGAGCAGTTCTTC. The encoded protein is CASSRGGDRAYNEQFF.

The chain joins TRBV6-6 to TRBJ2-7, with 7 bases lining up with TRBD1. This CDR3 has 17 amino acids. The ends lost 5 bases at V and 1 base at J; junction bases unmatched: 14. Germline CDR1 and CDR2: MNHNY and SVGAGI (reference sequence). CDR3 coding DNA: TGTGCCAGCAGTCGGGACAGACCTTTCGAATCTTCCTACGAGCAGTACTTC. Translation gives CASSRDRPFESSYEQYF.

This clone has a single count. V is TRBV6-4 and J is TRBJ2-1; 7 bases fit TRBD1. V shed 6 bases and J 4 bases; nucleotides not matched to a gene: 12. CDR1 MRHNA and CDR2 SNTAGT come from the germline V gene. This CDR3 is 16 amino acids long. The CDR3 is CASRGIPGQLYNEQFF. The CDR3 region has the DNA TGTGCCAGCAGGGGAATCCCGGGACAGCTTTACAATGAGCAGTTCTTC.

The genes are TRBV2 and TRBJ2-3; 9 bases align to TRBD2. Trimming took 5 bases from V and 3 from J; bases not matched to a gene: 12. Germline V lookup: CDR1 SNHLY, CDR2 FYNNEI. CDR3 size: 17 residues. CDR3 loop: CASSPGERGVSTDTQYF. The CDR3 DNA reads TGTGCCAGCAGTCCAGGGGAGCGGGGGGTCTCAACAGATACGCAGTATTTT.

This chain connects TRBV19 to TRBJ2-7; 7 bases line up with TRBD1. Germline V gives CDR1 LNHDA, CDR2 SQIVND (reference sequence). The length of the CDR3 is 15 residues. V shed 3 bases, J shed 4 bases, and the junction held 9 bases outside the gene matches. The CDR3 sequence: CASSMGDSPIYEQYF. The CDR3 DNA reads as TGTGCCAGTAGTATGGGGGACAGCCCTATTTACGAGCAGTACTTC.

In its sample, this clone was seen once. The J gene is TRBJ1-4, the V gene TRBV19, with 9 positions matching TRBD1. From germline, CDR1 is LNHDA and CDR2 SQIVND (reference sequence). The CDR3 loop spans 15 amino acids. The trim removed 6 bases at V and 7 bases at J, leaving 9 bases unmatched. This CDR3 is CASRPRQGVGEKLFF. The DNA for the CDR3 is TGTGCCAGTAGGCCACGACAGGGGGTCGGTGAAAAACTGTTTTTT.

The CDR3: CASSELETQYF. The CDR3, as DNA: TGCGCCAGCAGTGAATTGGAGACCCAGTACTTC. This chain connects TRBV10-2 to TRBJ2-5; no reliable D call. V was shortened by 3 bases and J by 5 bases, with 4 bases between the two germline ends. The V gene's germline CDR1 is WSHSY and CDR2 SAAADI. The CDR3 is 11 amino acids.

CDR3 nucleotide sequence: TGTGCCAGCTCACCCCGGGACCCACCCGAGACCCAGTACTTC. Residues: CASSPRDPPETQYF. This rearrangement joins TRBV18 to TRBJ2-5, with D possibly called TRBD1 or TRBD2 (5 bases each). The V end was cut by 3 bases, the J end by 5 bases, with 13 bases between. CDR3 length equals 14 residues. CDR1 is KGHSH, CDR2 LQKENI, per germline. The full variable domain, its missing parts supplied by reference TRBV18 and TRBJ2-5, is NAGVMQNPRHLVRRRGQEARLRCSPMKGHSHVYWYRQLPEEGLKFMVYLQKENIIDESGMPKERFSAEFPKEGPSILRIQQVVRGDSAAYFCASSPRDPPETQYFGPGTRLLVL.